These T cell receptor beta chains were read from a single sample in a study of blood T cells in healthy people across ages. TCRdb independently ran MiXCR on the 5' RACE reads; one entry per CDR3 protein. The sample shows 700,000 to 1,000,000 distinct CDR3 sequences, approximately 44% of them seen only once. The sample consisted of blood. The receptors were sampled from a man between 60 and 70 years old in good health. CDR3s include the opening cysteine and the closing phenylalanine or tryptophan. D genes are given only for firm matches. Clone size is not always given. Where it is, it says once, few, many or a class for expanded clones.

V: TRBV12-3/TRBV12-4
size: many
D: -
J: TRBJ2-1
DNA: TGTGCCAGCAGTCTACAGGGTTATGAGCAGTTCTTC
CDR3: CASSLQGYEQFF

V: TRBV20-1
size: -
D: -
J: TRBJ1-6
DNA: TGCAGTGCTAGCGTGGGACAAAGTTATTCACCCCTCCACTTT
CDR3: CSASVGQSYSPLHF

V: TRBV20-1
size: -
D: -
J: TRBJ2-3
DNA: TGCAGTGCTTCGGACACTAGTCCCCCAGATACGCAGTATTTT
CDR3: CSASDTSPPDTQYF

V: TRBV15
size: -
D: -
J: TRBJ2-3
DNA: TGTGCCACCAGCAGGACGTACAGAACCACAGATACGCAGTATTTT
CDR3: CATSRTYRTTDTQYF

V: TRBV20-1
size: few
D: TRBD1
J: TRBJ2-7
DNA: TGCAGTATGGGACAGGGGGATAGCGAGCAGTACTTC
CDR3: CSMGQGDSEQYF

V: TRBV10-3
size: -
D: -
J: TRBJ1-1
DNA: TGTGCCATCAGTGATCAGGGAGGGGACACTGAAGCTTTCTTT
CDR3: CAISDQGGDTEAFF

V: TRBV29-1
size: many
D: -
J: TRBJ2-1
DNA: TGCAGCGTTGTCTGGAGCGTGGATGAGCAGTTCTTC
CDR3: CSVVWSVDEQFF

V: TRBV15
size: -
D: TRBD2
J: TRBJ2-6
DNA: TGTGCCACCGGCCGGACTAGCGGGGGAATCTCTGGGGCCAACGTCCTGACTTTC
CDR3: CATGRTSGGISGANVLTF

V: TRBV20-1
size: -
D: TRBD1
J: TRBJ1-6
DNA: TGCAGTGCTAGAGAGGCCAGGGGGCTTTCACCCCTCCACTTT
CDR3: CSAREARGLSPLHF

V: TRBV7-8
size: -
D: -
J: TRBJ1-1
DNA: TGTGCCAGCAGCTTAGGTTACAGAGACACTGAAGCTTTCTTT
CDR3: CASSLGYRDTEAFF

V: TRBV5-4
size: -
D: TRBD2
J: TRBJ2-5
DNA: TGTGCCAGTAGCGTCCGACTAGCGGGGGGGCAAGAGACCCAGTACTTC
CDR3: CASSVRLAGGQETQYF

V: TRBV7-9
size: -
D: -
J: TRBJ1-2
DNA: TGTGCCAGCAGCTTATTCGACACACCAAACTATGGCTACACCTTC
CDR3: CASSLFDTPNYGYTF

V: TRBV4-1
size: -
D: -
J: TRBJ1-2
DNA: TGCGCCAGCAGCCAGACCTACAATCGTGGCTATGGCTACACCTTC
CDR3: CASSQTYNRGYGYTF

V: TRBV7-6
size: -
D: -
J: TRBJ2-7
DNA: TGTGCCAGCAGCTCCCAGGGAGGATGGCAGTACTTC
CDR3: CASSSQGGWQYF

V: TRBV5-1
size: -
D: -
J: TRBJ2-7
DNA: TGCGCCAGCAGCTTGGACATTTATAGCGAGCAGTACTTC
CDR3: CASSLDIYSEQYF

V: TRBV20-1
size: many
D: -
J: TRBJ2-1
DNA: TGCAGTGCTAGAGCAGACTATTACAATGAGCAGTTCTTC
CDR3: CSARADYYNEQFF

V: TRBV4-1
size: -
D: -
J: TRBJ2-5
DNA: TGCGCCAGCAGGCCAGTGGGTGGGGAGCAGTACTTC
CDR3: CASRPVGGEQYF

V: TRBV12-3/TRBV12-4
size: few
D: TRBD2
J: TRBJ2-1
DNA: TGTGCCAGCAGTTTTTTGACTAGCGGGGGATGGGATGAGCAGTTCTTC
CDR3: CASSFLTSGGWDEQFF

V: TRBV11-2
size: -
D: -
J: TRBJ2-7
DNA: TGTGCCAGCAGCTTAGAGGTAGGGGATCCTTACGAGCAGTACTTC
CDR3: CASSLEVGDPYEQYF

V: TRBV9
size: -
D: -
J: TRBJ1-2
DNA: TGTGCCAGCAGCGTAGCGGGGGCGTATGGCTACACCTTC
CDR3: CASSVAGAYGYTF

V: TRBV5-1
size: -
D: -
J: TRBJ1-1
DNA: TGCGCCAGCAGTCCTCGTTGGGGCGACACTGAAGCTTTCTTT
CDR3: CASSPRWGDTEAFF

V: TRBV28
size: -
D: TRBD1
J: TRBJ2-5
DNA: TGTGCCAGCACCCACCAGGGGGCAGGGGTATCCTACGGGCAGTACTTC
CDR3: CASTHQGAGVSYGQYF

V: TRBV12-5
size: few
D: TRBD1
J: TRBJ1-1
DNA: TGTGCTAGTGGTACGGACAGGGTTGTGACTGAAGCTTTCTTT
CDR3: CASGTDRVVTEAFF

V: TRBV4-3
size: -
D: TRBD1
J: TRBJ2-7
DNA: TGCGCCAGCAGCCCGAGACAGGGAATAAGCTCCTACAATGAGCAGTACTTC
CDR3: CASSPRQGISSYNEQYF

V: TRBV20-1
size: -
D: TRBD2
J: TRBJ2-3
DNA: TGCAGTGCTAGGACTAGCGGGGTTGGCACAGATACGCAGTATTTT
CDR3: CSARTSGVGTDTQYF

V: TRBV4-3
size: few
D: -
J: TRBJ1-2
DNA: TGCGCCAGCAGCCAAGATCCTACAGTGGGCTATGGCTACACCTTC
CDR3: CASSQDPTVGYGYTF

V: TRBV6-2/TRBV6-3
size: -
D: TRBD1
J: TRBJ2-1
DNA: TGTGCCAGCAGTCAGGGGGACAATGAGCAGTTCTTC
CDR3: CASSQGDNEQFF

V: TRBV7-9
size: -
D: TRBD1
J: TRBJ2-5
DNA: TGTGCCAGCAGCCGGGCAGGGGGCGAGGAGACCCAGTACTTC
CDR3: CASSRAGGEETQYF

V: TRBV29-1
size: -
D: TRBD1
J: TRBJ2-7
DNA: TGCAGCGTTTCTCCACGACAGGGCAAGGCCTACGAGCAGTACTTC
CDR3: CSVSPRQGKAYEQYF

V: TRBV7-9
size: -
D: TRBD1
J: TRBJ2-7
DNA: TGTGCCAGCAGCACACGCGACAGGGTCCACGAGCAGTACTTC
CDR3: CASSTRDRVHEQYF

V: TRBV12-5
size: -
D: -
J: TRBJ2-2
DNA: TGTGCTAGTGGTTTGATTCCCGGGAACACCGGGGAGCTGTTTTTT
CDR3: CASGLIPGNTGELFF

V: TRBV5-1
size: -
D: TRBD2
J: TRBJ2-7
DNA: TGCGCCAGCAGCCCGAGTACTAGCGGGGGACGTCTATCCTACGAGCAGTACTTC
CDR3: CASSPSTSGGRLSYEQYF

V: TRBV18
size: few
D: TRBD1
J: TRBJ1-2
DNA: TGTGCCAGCTCGGGACAGGCGATAGCTTCTAACTATGGCTACACCTTC
CDR3: CASSGQAIASNYGYTF

V: TRBV4-1
size: -
D: -
J: TRBJ2-6
DNA: TGCGCCAGCAGCCAAGTGGGCTCTGGGGCCAACGTCCTGACTTTC
CDR3: CASSQVGSGANVLTF

V: TRBV6-6
size: -
D: -
J: TRBJ2-7
DNA: TGTGCCAGCAGCTACTCACCGGCACCGGGGAGCTCCTACGAGCAGTACTTC
CDR3: CASSYSPAPGSSYEQYF

V: TRBV30
size: -
D: -
J: TRBJ1-2
DNA: TGTGCCTGGCGGAGCCACGGCGATGGCTACACCTTC
CDR3: CAWRSHGDGYTF

V: TRBV7-9
size: few
D: TRBD2
J: TRBJ2-7
DNA: TGTGCCAGCAGCTCGCAAAGCGGGGGGGCCCCCGAGCAGTACTTC
CDR3: CASSSQSGGAPEQYF

V: TRBV29-1
size: many
D: -
J: TRBJ2-3
DNA: TGCAGCGTGTTGAGGGAGAGCACAGATACGCAGTATTTT
CDR3: CSVLRESTDTQYF

V: TRBV6-5
size: -
D: TRBD1
J: TRBJ1-2
DNA: TGTGCCAGCAGTACATACCAGGGGGCGGGTGGCTACACCTTC
CDR3: CASSTYQGAGGYTF

V: TRBV7-9
size: -
D: TRBD1
J: TRBJ1-2
DNA: TGTGCCAGCAGCTTAGCCGGACAGGACCGCTATGGCTACACCTTC
CDR3: CASSLAGQDRYGYTF

V: TRBV6-2/TRBV6-3
size: few
D: -
J: TRBJ2-5
DNA: TGTGCCAGCAGTTACTCGATAAGAGGGGCCGGGGAGACCCAGTACTTC
CDR3: CASSYSIRGAGETQYF

V: TRBV20-1
size: few
D: -
J: TRBJ2-3
DNA: TGCAGTGCTAGATTCCCGAGCACAGATACGCAGTATTTT
CDR3: CSARFPSTDTQYF

V: TRBV6-6
size: few
D: -
J: TRBJ2-7
DNA: TGTGCCAGCAGCGACGTCCCGATCCCTTACGAGCAGTACTTC
CDR3: CASSDVPIPYEQYF

V: TRBV12-3/TRBV12-4
size: -
D: -
J: TRBJ2-7
DNA: TGTGCCAGCAGTTTACGGGACACTCTCTACGAGCAGTACTTC
CDR3: CASSLRDTLYEQYF

V: TRBV29-1
size: -
D: TRBD2
J: TRBJ2-4
DNA: TGCAGCGTTGGAGAGCGGGGGACCAAAAACATTCAGTACTTC
CDR3: CSVGERGTKNIQYF

V: TRBV4-3
size: many
D: -
J: TRBJ2-7
DNA: TGCGCCAGCAGCCAAGATCCGCGCTACGAGCAGTACTTC
CDR3: CASSQDPRYEQYF

V: TRBV20-1
size: -
D: -
J: TRBJ2-5
DNA: TGCAGTGCCGATGACGCACCCCTCGCCCCAGAGACCCAGTACTTC
CDR3: CSADDAPLAPETQYF

V: TRBV4-3
size: -
D: TRBD2
J: TRBJ2-5
DNA: TGCGCCAGCAGCCCCCTTGAGACTAGCGGGGGGCATGAGCAGTACTTC
CDR3: CASSPLETSGGHEQYF

V: TRBV7-2
size: few
D: -
J: TRBJ1-1
DNA: TGTGCCAGCAGCTTAGCCTCGGTGAACACTGAAGCTTTCTTT
CDR3: CASSLASVNTEAFF

V: TRBV1
size: few
D: -
J: TRBJ2-5
DNA: TGCACCAGCAGCCTCACCGACCACCAAGAGACCCAGTACTTC
CDR3: CTSSLTDHQETQYF

V: TRBV12-3/TRBV12-4
size: few
D: -
J: TRBJ2-7
DNA: TGTGCCAGCAGTCCTCACCAAGGGCAGTACTTC
CDR3: CASSPHQGQYF

V: TRBV5-5
size: few
D: -
J: TRBJ2-1
DNA: TGTGCCAGCAGCTTGACCGGGGAGTACAATGAGCAGTTCTTC
CDR3: CASSLTGEYNEQFF

V: TRBV20-1
size: -
D: -
J: TRBJ2-1
DNA: TGCAGTGCTATATCAGAGGCAACGTACAATGAGCAGTTCTTC
CDR3: CSAISEATYNEQFF

V: TRBV7-2
size: -
D: TRBD1
J: TRBJ1-6
DNA: TGTGCCAGCGGACAGGGGGTAAGAAATTCACCCCTCCACTTT
CDR3: CASGQGVRNSPLHF

V: TRBV4-3
size: -
D: -
J: TRBJ2-3
DNA: TGCGCCAGCAGCCGGAGATTGGCTAGCGCAGATACGCAGTATTTT
CDR3: CASSRRLASADTQYF

V: TRBV27
size: -
D: TRBD1
J: TRBJ2-3
DNA: TGTGCCAGCAGATACAGGGGAAGGCGGGCAGATACGCAGTATTTT
CDR3: CASRYRGRRADTQYF

V: TRBV14
size: -
D: -
J: TRBJ1-6
DNA: TGTGCCAGCAGCCAAGATATCTGGGGGGGCGACCCTTCACCCCTCCACTTT
CDR3: CASSQDIWGGDPSPLHF